This T cell receptor (beta chain) originates from a study of blood T cell repertoires in COVID-19. In the study overall: Sources were T cells, B-cell-depleted T cells, or PBMCs; the material itself was cDNA or gDNA.

This CDR3 is built from 12 residues. Deletions cut 0 bases from V and 8 bases from J, with 7 bases between. Germline CDR1 ENHRY, CDR2 SYGVKD. Original analysis: Researchers report that nucleated cell counts were estimated from reference gene primer amplification. The data were produced by immunoSEQ multiplex PCR, yet TCRdb's version contains in-frame clones alone and is incomplete. V and J calls and clone size are those listed in that table; D and trimming were worked out from the DNA. The data contain 130,000 or so clones, 55% to 75% of them seen just once; the ten biggest clones take up 1.9%. Sequenced: peripheral blood. This receptor was obtained from a woman in her 70s with acute or convalescent COVID-19. The V call is TRBV10-3, the J call TRBJ1-2; tentatively, D is TRBD1 (5 bases). The DNA of the CDR3 is TGTGCCATCAGTGAGTCACAGGCCGGCTACACCTTC. Its translation is CAISESQAGYTF.